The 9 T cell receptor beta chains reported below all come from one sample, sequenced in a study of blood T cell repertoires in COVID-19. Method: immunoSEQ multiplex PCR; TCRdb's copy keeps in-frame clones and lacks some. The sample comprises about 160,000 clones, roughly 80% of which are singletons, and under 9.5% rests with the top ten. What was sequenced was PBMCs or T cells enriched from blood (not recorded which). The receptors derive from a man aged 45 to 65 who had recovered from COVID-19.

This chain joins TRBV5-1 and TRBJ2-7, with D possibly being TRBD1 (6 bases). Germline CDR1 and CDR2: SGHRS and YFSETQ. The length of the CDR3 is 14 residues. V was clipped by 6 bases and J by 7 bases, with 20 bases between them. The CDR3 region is CASNKDRQPREQYF. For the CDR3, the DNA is TGCGCCAGCAACAAGGACAGACAACCGAGGGAGCAGTACTTC.

The CDR3 reads CASSPQTSGGASTDTQYF. In nucleotides, the CDR3 is TGTGCCAGCTCACCACAGACTAGCGGGGGTGCTAGCACAGATACGCAGTATTTT. The gene calls are TRBV18 and TRBJ2-3; 12 bases align to TRBD2. The CDR3 has 18 amino acids. J gave up 0 bases and V 1 base, and 5 bases lay outside the gene matches. CDR1 and CDR2 (germline): KGHSH, LQKENI.

CDR3 coding DNA: TGTGCCATCAGGGGGGGAGGGCACACTGAAGCTTTCTTT. Protein sequence: CAIRGGGHTEAFF. The rearrangement joins TRBV10-3 to TRBJ1-1, with D possibly being TRBD1 (5 bases). The germline gives CDR1 ENHRY, CDR2 SYGVKD. CDR3 length equals 13 residues. V was pared by 6 bases and J by 3 bases, with 11 bases between.

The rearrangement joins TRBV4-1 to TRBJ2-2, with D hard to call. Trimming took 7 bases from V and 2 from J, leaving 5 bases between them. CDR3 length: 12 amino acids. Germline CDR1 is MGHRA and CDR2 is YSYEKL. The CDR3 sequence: CASTPNTGELFF. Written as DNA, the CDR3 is TGCGCCAGCACCCCTAACACCGGGGAGCTGTTTTTT.

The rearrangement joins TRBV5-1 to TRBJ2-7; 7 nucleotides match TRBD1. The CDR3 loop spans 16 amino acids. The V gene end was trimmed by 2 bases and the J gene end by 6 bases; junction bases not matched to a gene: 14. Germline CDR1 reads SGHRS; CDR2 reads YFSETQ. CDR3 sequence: CASSLEGTASLGEQYF. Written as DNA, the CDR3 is TGCGCCAGCAGCTTAGAGGGGACAGCCTCCTTGGGCGAGCAGTACTTC.

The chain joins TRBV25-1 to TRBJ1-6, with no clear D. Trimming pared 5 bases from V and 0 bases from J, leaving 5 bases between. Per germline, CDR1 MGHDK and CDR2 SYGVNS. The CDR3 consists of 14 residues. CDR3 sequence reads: CASSSGSYNSPLHF. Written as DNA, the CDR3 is TGTGCCAGCAGTTCCGGCTCCTATAATTCACCCCTCCACTTT. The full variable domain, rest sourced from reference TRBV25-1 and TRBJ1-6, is EADIYQTPRYLVIGTGKKITLECSQTMGHDKMYWYQQDPGMELHLIHYSYGVNSTEKGDLSSESTVSRIRTEHFPLTLESARPSHTSQYLCASSSGSYNSPLHFGNGTRLTVT.

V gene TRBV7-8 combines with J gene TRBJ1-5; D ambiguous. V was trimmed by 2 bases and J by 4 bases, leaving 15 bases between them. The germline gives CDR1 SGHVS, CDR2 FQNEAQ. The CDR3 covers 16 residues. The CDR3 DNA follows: TGTGCCAGCAGCTTAACGAGTTCCCGGAGGAATCAGCCCCAGCATTTT. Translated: CASSLTSSRRNQPQHF.

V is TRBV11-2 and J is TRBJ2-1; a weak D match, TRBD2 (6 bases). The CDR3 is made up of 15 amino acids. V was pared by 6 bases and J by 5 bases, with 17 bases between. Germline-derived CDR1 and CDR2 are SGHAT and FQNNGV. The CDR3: CASRKGGGSDNEQFF. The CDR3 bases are TGTGCCAGCAGAAAGGGAGGTGGCAGCGACAATGAGCAGTTCTTC.

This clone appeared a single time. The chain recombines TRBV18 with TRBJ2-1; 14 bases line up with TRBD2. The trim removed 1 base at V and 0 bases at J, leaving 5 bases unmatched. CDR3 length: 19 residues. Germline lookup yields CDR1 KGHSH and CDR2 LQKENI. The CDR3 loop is CASSPLTSGGVSSYNEQFF. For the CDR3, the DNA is TGTGCCAGCTCACCACTGACTAGCGGGGGGGTTAGCTCCTACAATGAGCAGTTCTTC.